These 27 T cell receptor beta chains came from one sample sequenced in a study of blood T cells in healthy people across ages. A sample-barcoded 5' primer and a J-beta primer mix were used in a second PCR of roughly 7 to 11 cycles. From the 5' RACE reads, TCRdb called clonotypes with MiXCR, one entry per CDR3 protein. This sample yields around 280,000 distinct CDR3 sequences, of which 25% to 30% are seen a single time; roughly 28% belongs to the top ten. The specimen was blood. These receptors all stem from a woman between 70 and 85 years old in good health.

This clonotype was found a few times. The V and J genes are TRBV29-1 and TRBJ2-3, with D possibly matching TRBD2 (5 bases). CDR1 and CDR2 (germline): SQVTM, ANQGSEA. V lost 7 bases and J 1 base, leaving 9 bases between the germline ends. This CDR3 has 12 residues. CDR3 loop: CSADWGTDTQYF. The CDR3 DNA sequence: TGCAGCGCGGACTGGGGCACAGATACGCAGTATTTT.

The chain recombines TRBV12-3 or TRBV12-4 with TRBJ1-5; D gene uncertain. Trimming pared 1 base from V and 1 base from J, leaving 5 bases between. The CDR3 sequence is 14 residues long. In nucleotides, the CDR3 is TGTGCCAGCAGTTTAGAGAGGAGCAATCAGCCCCAGCATTTT. It codes for CASSLERSNQPQHF.

The chain joins TRBV5-1 to TRBJ2-5; 7 positions match TRBD1. Germline-derived CDR1 and CDR2 are SGHRS and YFSETQ. The V and J ends lost 3 bases and 11 bases, in that order; junction bases with no gene match: 13. The CDR3 consists of 14 residues. This chain's CDR3 is CASSYRDSISEQYF. The CDR3 coding sequence is TGCGCCAGCAGCTACCGGGACAGTATATCAGAGCAGTACTTC. The whole variable domain, filled in from reference TRBV5-1 and TRBJ2-5, reads KAGVTQTPRYLIKTRGQQVTLSCSPISGHRSVSWYQQTPGQGLQFLFEYFSETQRNKGNFPGRFSGRQFSNSRSEMNVSTLELGDSALYLCASSYRDSISEQYFGPGTRLLVL.

This clonotype was seen more than once but under ten times. J is TRBJ2-3 and V is TRBV12-5, with 9 nucleotides matching TRBD2. The CDR3 is 16 residues long. Germline values: CDR1 LGHNT, CDR2 FRNRAP. V lost 3 bases, J lost 4 bases, and 8 bases stayed unmatched. The CDR3 spells CASGFTVAGAPDTQYF. In nucleotides, the CDR3 is TGTGCTAGTGGTTTCACCGTAGCGGGAGCACCAGATACGCAGTATTTT.

There are a few counts of this clonotype. V is TRBV20-1 and J is TRBJ2-3, with D perhaps matching TRBD1 or TRBD2 (5 bases each). The germline V gene encodes CDR1 DFQATT and CDR2 SNEGSKA (reference sequence). The CDR3 runs to 14 residues. V lost 6 bases and J lost 0, with 13 bases in between. The CDR3 sequence is CSAPGHTSTDTQYF. DNA of the CDR3: TGCAGTGCACCGGGGCATACTAGCACAGATACGCAGTATTTT.

Many counts were recorded for this clonotype. CDR3 amino acids: CASSPSTGELFF. CDR3 nucleotide sequence: TGTGCCAGCAGCCCGTCCACCGGGGAGCTGTTTTTT. The rearrangement uses TRBV9 and TRBJ2-2; no clear D. Germline CDR1 SGDLS, CDR2 YYNGEE. Trimming shortened V by 4 bases and J by 4 bases, and 5 bases separated the two germline ends. The CDR3 has 12 residues.

This clonotype was seen only a few times. A much bigger clone sits one base away, suggesting this may be a read error. The chain employs TRBV20-1 and TRBJ2-5; D is unresolved. The V end was cut by 5 bases, the J end by 5 bases, with 21 bases between. The germline V gene encodes CDR1 DFQATT and CDR2 SNEGSKA (reference sequence). This CDR3 region has 15 residues. As DNA, the CDR3 is TGCAGTGCTGGACCACGTAGGACGGCTGGGGAGACCCAGTACTTC. Translation: CSAGPRRTAGETQYF.

J is TRBJ2-3 and V is TRBV28; TRBD2 matches 12 bases. Germline values: CDR1 MDHEN, CDR2 SYDVKM. Trimming removed 3 bases from V and 6 bases from J; junction bases left unmatched: 10. CDR3 size: 17 residues. The CDR3 nucleotides read TGTGCCAGCAGTTTGGTTGCTAGCGGGAGGGATATCGATACGCAGTATTTT. This sequence encodes CASSLVASGRDIDTQYF.

J is TRBJ2-5 and V is TRBV20-1; 7 nucleotides line up with TRBD1. The J call is uncertain, as TRBJ2-1 better fits the DNA end. Germline lookup yields CDR1 DFQATT and CDR2 SNEGSKA (reference sequence). This CDR3 comprises 18 residues. The CDR3 region has the DNA TGCAGTGCTAACCGACCTACAACAGGGGCTAGGGGTTATAATGAGCAGTTCTTC. Encoded protein: CSANRPTTGARGYNEQFF.

A remark on this clonotype: At one end the junction does not follow the germline gene, possibly because of a read error. The chain links TRBV29-1 to TRBJ2-1; TRBD1 matches 9 bases. The CDR3 runs 15 residues. Germline V lookup: CDR1 SQVTM, CDR2 ANQGSEA. The CDR3 DNA sequence: TGCAGCGTTTATTACTTGGGGACAGGGAACAACGAGCAGTTCTTC. As protein: CSVYYLGTGNNEQFF.

This clonotype was counted only a few times. One end of the junction is discordant with germline, which a read error may explain. The rearrangement joins TRBV6-1 to TRBJ2-5; D is uncertain. The CDR3 totals 14 residues. Germline values: CDR1 MNHNS, CDR2 SASEGT. This chain's CDR3 is CASSRQKTQEAQYF. CDR3 in DNA: TGTGCCAGCAGTAGACAAAAAACCCAAGAGGCCCAGTACTTC.

This rearrangement joins TRBV6-1 to TRBJ2-3; 13 bases are a match to TRBD2. The V gene's germline CDR1 is MNHNS and CDR2 SASEGT. The CDR3 totals 18 residues. V shed 6 bases, J shed 0 bases, and the junction held 9 bases outside the gene matches. Here the CDR3 DNA reads TGTGCCAGCAGCGGTGAGGGACTAGCGGGACGCAGCACAGATACGCAGTATTTT. Protein sequence: CASSGEGLAGRSTDTQYF.

The chain links TRBV7-9 to TRBJ2-1, with 10 bases lining up with TRBD1. V lost 3 bases to trimming and J lost 2 bases; unmatched junction nucleotides: 4. The CDR3 totals 16 residues. Germline V CDR1 and CDR2: SEHNR, FQNEAQ (reference sequence). CDR3 bases: TGTGCCAGCAGCTTTTCCGGGACAGGGGCCTACAATGAGCAGTTCTTC. Translation gives CASSFSGTGAYNEQFF.

The chain recombines TRBV12-3 or TRBV12-4 with TRBJ2-7; D remains ambiguous. The CDR3 runs 13 residues. V was shortened by 6 bases and J by 2 bases, with 11 bases between the two germline ends. The CDR3 sequence: CASSPGITYEQYF. The DNA for the CDR3 is TGTGCCAGCAGCCCCGGAATCACCTACGAGCAGTACTTC.

The V gene is TRBV20-1, the J gene TRBJ2-7, with D perhaps TRBD2 (5 bases). Germline CDR1 and CDR2: DFQATT and SNEGSKA (reference sequence). The V end lost 0 bases, the J end lost 2 bases, and 11 bases lay between the germline ends. This CDR3 spans 14 amino acids. The CDR3 here is CSARDRQRAYEQYF. Written as DNA, the CDR3 is TGCAGTGCTAGAGATCGGCAGAGGGCCTACGAGCAGTACTTC.

The chain employs TRBV7-2 and TRBJ1-2; 8 bases map to TRBD1. Trimming took 1 base from V and 4 from J; bases not matched to a gene: 11. The length of the CDR3 is 17 residues. The germline CDR1 and CDR2 sequences are SGHTA and FQGNSA. CDR3 sequence reads: CASSLDLGTGGLYGYTF. The CDR3 DNA sequence: TGTGCCAGCAGCTTAGATCTGGGGACAGGTGGGCTCTATGGCTACACCTTC.

CDR3 in amino acids: CASSPGRGYEQYF. CDR3 nucleotides: TGCGCCAGCAGCCCGGGAAGGGGGTACGAGCAGTACTTC. The J gene is TRBJ2-1, the V gene TRBV4-1, with D tentatively TRBD1 (6 bases). The better agreement between TRBJ2-7 and the DNA end casts doubt on the J call. CDR1 is MGHRA and CDR2 is YSYEKL in the germline V gene. CDR3 length: 13 residues.

This clonotype was detected only a few times. The V and J genes are TRBV5-1 and TRBJ2-5, with TRBD1 as a possible D gene (6 bases). Trimming took off 1 base at V and 3 bases at J, with 13 bases between the two ends. Germline V gene lookup returns CDR1 SGHRS and CDR2 YFSETQ. The length of the CDR3 is 15 residues. CDR3: CASSLNTGHEETQYF. The DNA for the CDR3 is TGCGCCAGCAGCTTGAACACAGGGCACGAAGAGACCCAGTACTTC.

The chain uses TRBV3-1 and TRBJ2-1; 8 nucleotides align to TRBD2. Losses at the gene ends were 4 bases for V and 3 bases for J; bases not matched to a gene: 5. CDR1 and CDR2 (germline): LGHDT, YNNKEL (reference sequence). The CDR3 is made up of 15 amino acids. CDR3 sequence: CASSRGSGSYNEQFF. The CDR3 nucleotides read TGTGCCAGCAGCCGAGGGAGCGGGAGCTACAATGAGCAGTTCTTC.

DNA for the CDR3: TGTGCCAGCAGCTCCTATGCCGATGAGCAGTTCTTC. Amino acid sequence: CASSSYADEQFF. This chain connects TRBV7-2 to TRBJ2-5; D is ambiguous. The J call may not be correct, given that the DNA end is closer to TRBJ2-1. This CDR3 region has 12 residues. CDR1 and CDR2 (germline): SGHTA, FQGNSA.

This clonotype was seen repeatedly, ten times or more. The CDR3 DNA reads as TGTGCCAGCTCACCATCAGAGACCCAGTACTTC. Its protein product is CASSPSETQYF. The chain is built from TRBV7-9 and TRBJ2-5; unclear D gene. The CDR3 spans 11 residues. Germline V lookup: CDR1 SEHNR, CDR2 FQNEAQ (reference sequence). V was cut by 8 bases and J by 4 bases, with 8 bases left in between.

J is TRBJ2-5 and V is TRBV7-2, with 7 positions matching TRBD1. The J call may be faulty, since TRBJ2-7 better matches the DNA end. Germline loops: CDR1 SGHTA, CDR2 FQGNSA. The CDR3 has 13 residues. CDR3 loop: CASRSRDSYEQYF. In DNA form, the CDR3 reads TGTGCCAGCAGATCCCGGGACAGCTACGAGCAGTACTTC.

A few counts support this clonotype. The rearrangement joins TRBV3-1 to TRBJ2-4; D uncertain. This CDR3 spans 14 amino acids. Trimming took 3 bases from V and 7 from J, leaving 13 bases between them. Germline-derived CDR1 and CDR2 are LGHDT and YNNKEL (reference sequence). The CDR3 bases are TGTGCCAGCAGCCACAGGAACCAGAGGAACATTCAGTACTTC. It is translated as CASSHRNQRNIQYF.

The chain is built from TRBV29-1 and TRBJ1-1; D is unclear. The CDR3 consists of 13 residues. Trimming removed 6 bases from V and 3 bases from J, with 14 bases in between. The germline gives CDR1 SQVTM, CDR2 ANQGSEA. CDR3 DNA: TGCAGCGTGATATACCGTTTGGACACTGAAGCTTTCTTT. This sequence encodes CSVIYRLDTEAFF.

The sample holds a few counts of this clonotype. This chain connects TRBV7-3 to TRBJ1-1; D is uncertain. The germline CDR1 and CDR2 sequences are SGHTA and FQGTGA. The CDR3 contains 13 residues. V shed 5 bases and J shed 8 bases, with 15 bases lying between them. Written as DNA, the CDR3 is TGTGCCAGCAGCCATTCGGACGGCGGCGAAGCTTTCTTT. This codes for CASSHSDGGEAFF. Together with reference TRBV7-3 and TRBJ1-1, the CDR3 gives the full variable domain: GAGVSQTPSNKVTEKGKYVELRCDPISGHTALYWYRQSLGQGPEFLIYFQGTGAADDSGLPNDRFFAVRPEGSVSTLKIQRTERGDSAVYLCASSHSDGGEAFFGQGTRLTVV.

The chain carries TRBV11-1 and TRBJ2-1, with D hard to call. The CDR3 length is 15 residues. Trimming removed 2 bases at V and 2 bases at J, with 10 bases between. Germline CDR1 and CDR2: SGHAT and FQDESV (reference sequence). CDR3 DNA: TGTGCCAGCAGCTTATTGGGGATGGCCTACAATGAGCAGTTCTTC. Amino acid sequence: CASSLLGMAYNEQFF.

The V gene is TRBV7-2, the J gene TRBJ2-1, with 9 bases aligning to TRBD2. The length of the CDR3 is 14 residues. V shed 3 bases, J shed 7 bases, and the junction held 4 bases outside the gene matches. Germline V lookup: CDR1 SGHTA, CDR2 FQGNSA. The CDR3, as DNA: TGTGCCAGCAGCTTTAGCGGGGGTGGAAATGAGCAGTTCTTC. It specifies CASSFSGGGNEQFF.